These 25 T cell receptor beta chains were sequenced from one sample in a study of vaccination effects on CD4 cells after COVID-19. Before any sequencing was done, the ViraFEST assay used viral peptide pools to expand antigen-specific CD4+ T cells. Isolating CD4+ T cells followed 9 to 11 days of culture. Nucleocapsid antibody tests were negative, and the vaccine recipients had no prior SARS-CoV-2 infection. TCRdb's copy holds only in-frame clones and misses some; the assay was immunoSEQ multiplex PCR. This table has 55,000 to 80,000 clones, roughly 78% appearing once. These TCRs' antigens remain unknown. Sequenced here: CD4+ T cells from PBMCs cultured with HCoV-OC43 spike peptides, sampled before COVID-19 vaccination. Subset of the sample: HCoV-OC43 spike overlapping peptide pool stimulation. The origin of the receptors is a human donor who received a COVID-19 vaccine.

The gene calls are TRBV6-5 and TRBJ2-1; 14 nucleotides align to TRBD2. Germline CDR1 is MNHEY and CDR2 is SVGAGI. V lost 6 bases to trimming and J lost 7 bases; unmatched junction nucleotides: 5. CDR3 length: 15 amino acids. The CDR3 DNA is TGTGCCAGCAGGAGCGGGACTAGCGGGGGTAATGAGCAGTTCTTC. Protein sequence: CASRSGTSGGNEQFF.

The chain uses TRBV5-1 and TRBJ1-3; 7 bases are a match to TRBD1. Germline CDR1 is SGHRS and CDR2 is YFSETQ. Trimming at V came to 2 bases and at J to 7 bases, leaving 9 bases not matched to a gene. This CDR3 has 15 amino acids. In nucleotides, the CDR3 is TGCGCCAGCAGCTTAACAGGGGAATTCGGGAACACCATATATTTT. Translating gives CASSLTGEFGNTIYF.

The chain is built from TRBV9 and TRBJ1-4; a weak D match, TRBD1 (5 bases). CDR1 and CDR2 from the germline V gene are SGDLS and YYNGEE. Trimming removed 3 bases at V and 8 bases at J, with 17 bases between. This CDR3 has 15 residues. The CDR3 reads CASSANTGSGEKLFF. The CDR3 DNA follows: TGTGCCAGCAGCGCTAATACAGGATCGGGGGAAAAACTGTTTTTT.

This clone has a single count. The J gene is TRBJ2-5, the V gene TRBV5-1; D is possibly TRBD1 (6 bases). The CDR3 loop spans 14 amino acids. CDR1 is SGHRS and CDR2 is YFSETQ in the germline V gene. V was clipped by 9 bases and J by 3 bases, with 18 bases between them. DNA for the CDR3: TGCGCCACCCAAATACAGACAGGTGAAGAGACCCAGTACTTC. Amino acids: CATQIQTGEETQYF.

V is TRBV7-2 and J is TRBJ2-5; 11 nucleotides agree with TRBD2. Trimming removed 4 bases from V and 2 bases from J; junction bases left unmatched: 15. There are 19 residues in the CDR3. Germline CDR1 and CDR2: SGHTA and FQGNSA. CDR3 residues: CASSSTGLAGGSGQETQYF. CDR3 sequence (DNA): TGTGCCAGCAGCTCGACAGGGCTAGCGGGGGGCTCGGGGCAAGAGACCCAGTACTTC.

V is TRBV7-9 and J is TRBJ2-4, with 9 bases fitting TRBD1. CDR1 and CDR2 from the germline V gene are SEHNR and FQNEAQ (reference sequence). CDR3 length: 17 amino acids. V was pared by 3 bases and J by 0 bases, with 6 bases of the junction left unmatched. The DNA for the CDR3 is TGTGCCAGCAGCTTGGGACGACAGGGGGTAGCCAAAAACATTCAGTACTTC. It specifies CASSLGRQGVAKNIQYF.

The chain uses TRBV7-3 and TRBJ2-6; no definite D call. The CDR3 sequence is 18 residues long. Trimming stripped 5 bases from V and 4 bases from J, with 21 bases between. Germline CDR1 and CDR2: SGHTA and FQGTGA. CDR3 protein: CASSKTGVGSGGANVLTF. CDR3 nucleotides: TGTGCCAGCAGCAAAACGGGTGTGGGGTCTGGAGGGGCCAACGTCCTGACTTTC. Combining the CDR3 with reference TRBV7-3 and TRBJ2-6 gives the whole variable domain GAGVSQTPSNKVTEKGKYVELRCDPISGHTALYWYRQSLGQGPEFLIYFQGTGAADDSGLPNDRFFAVRPEGSVSTLKIQRTERGDSAVYLCASSKTGVGSGGANVLTFGAGSRLTVL.

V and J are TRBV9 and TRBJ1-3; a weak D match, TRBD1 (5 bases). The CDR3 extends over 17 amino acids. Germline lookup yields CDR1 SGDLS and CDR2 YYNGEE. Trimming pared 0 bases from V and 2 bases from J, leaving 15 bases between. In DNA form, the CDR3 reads TGTGCCAGCAGCGTAGCTTCAGTCAGGGCAGCTGGAAACACCATATATTTT. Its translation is CASSVASVRAAGNTIYF.

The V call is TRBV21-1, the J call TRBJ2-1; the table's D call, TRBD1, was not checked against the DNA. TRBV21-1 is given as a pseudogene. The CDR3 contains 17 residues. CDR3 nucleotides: TGTGCCAGCAGCAAAGGAGTAGGGGCAGGTCGGTACAATGAGCAGTTCTTC. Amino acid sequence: CASSKGVGAGRYNEQFF.

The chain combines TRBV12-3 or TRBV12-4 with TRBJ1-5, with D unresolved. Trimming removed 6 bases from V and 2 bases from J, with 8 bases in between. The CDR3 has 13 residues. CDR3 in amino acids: CASSPPGNQPQHF. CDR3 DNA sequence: TGTGCCAGCAGCCCCCCTGGCAATCAGCCCCAGCATTTT.

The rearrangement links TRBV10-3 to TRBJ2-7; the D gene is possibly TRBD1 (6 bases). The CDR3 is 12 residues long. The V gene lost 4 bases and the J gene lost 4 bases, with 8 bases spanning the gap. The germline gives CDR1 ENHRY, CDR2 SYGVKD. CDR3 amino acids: CAISAGAYEQYV. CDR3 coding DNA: TGTGCCATCAGTGCAGGGGCTTACGAGCAGTACGTC.

The CDR3 is CASSLLGLGGEETQYF. The CDR3 DNA reads as TGTGCCAGCAGCTTATTGGGACTAGGGGGCGAGGAGACCCAGTACTTC. The chain employs TRBV7-3 and TRBJ2-5; tentatively, D is TRBD2 (8 bases). This CDR3 has 16 amino acids. V was clipped by 2 bases and J by 5 bases, with 18 bases between them. The germline V gene encodes CDR1 SGHTA and CDR2 FQGTGA.

CDR3 sequence (DNA): TGTGCCATCAGACCCAGACAGGGAAATACTGAAGCTTTCTTT. Protein: CAIRPRQGNTEAFF. The rearrangement uses TRBV10-3 and TRBJ1-1, with 7 bases fitting TRBD1. Unmatched junction bases numbered 9, after V lost 6 bases and J lost 5 bases. Germline V gene sequence: CDR1 ENHRY, CDR2 SYGVKD. The CDR3 is 14 amino acids.

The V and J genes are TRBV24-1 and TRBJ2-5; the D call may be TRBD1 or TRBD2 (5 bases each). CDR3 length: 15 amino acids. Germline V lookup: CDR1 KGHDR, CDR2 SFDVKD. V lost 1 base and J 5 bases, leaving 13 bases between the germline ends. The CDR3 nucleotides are TGTGCCACCAGTGATTTACGAGGGGCCGGGGAGACCCAGTACTTC. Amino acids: CATSDLRGAGETQYF.

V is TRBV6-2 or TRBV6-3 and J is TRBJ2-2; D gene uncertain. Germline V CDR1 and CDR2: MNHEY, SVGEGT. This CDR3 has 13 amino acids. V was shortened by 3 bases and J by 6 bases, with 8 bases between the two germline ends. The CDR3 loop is CASSYMSPGELFF. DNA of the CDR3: TGTGCCAGCAGTTATATGTCCCCCGGGGAGCTGTTTTTT.

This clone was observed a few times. The CDR3 protein is CASSQLAGGNYEQYV. For the CDR3, the DNA is TGCGCCAGCAGCCAATTAGCGGGGGGAAATTACGAGCAGTACGTC. The chain is built from TRBV5-1 and TRBJ2-7; 10 bases match TRBD2. The CDR3 loop spans 15 amino acids. The V gene's germline CDR1 is SGHRS and CDR2 YFSETQ. The V gene end was trimmed by 4 bases and the J gene end by 4 bases; junction bases not matched to a gene: 8.

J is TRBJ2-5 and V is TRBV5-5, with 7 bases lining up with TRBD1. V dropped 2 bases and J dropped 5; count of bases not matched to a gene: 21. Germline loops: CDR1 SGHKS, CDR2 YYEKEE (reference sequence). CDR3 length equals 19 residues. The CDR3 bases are TGTGCCAGCAGCTTTACCCGCCAGGCCCGACAGGGAAATTCGGAGACCCAGTACTTC. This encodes CASSFTRQARQGNSETQYF.

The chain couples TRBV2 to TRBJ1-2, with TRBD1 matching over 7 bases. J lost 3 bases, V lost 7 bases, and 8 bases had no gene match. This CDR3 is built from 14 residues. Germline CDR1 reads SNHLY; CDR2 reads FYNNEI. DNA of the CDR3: TGTGCCAGCATATTGGGACAGTATGACTATGGCTACACCTTC. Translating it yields CASILGQYDYGYTF.

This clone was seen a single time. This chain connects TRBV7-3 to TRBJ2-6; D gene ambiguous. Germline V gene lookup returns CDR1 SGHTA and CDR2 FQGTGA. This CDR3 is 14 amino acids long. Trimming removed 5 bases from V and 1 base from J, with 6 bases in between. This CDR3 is CASSLYSGANVLTF. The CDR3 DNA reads TGTGCCAGCAGCCTATATTCTGGGGCCAACGTCCTGACTTTC. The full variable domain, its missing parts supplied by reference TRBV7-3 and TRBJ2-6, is GAGVSQTPSNKVTEKGKYVELRCDPISGHTALYWYRQSLGQGPEFLIYFQGTGAADDSGLPNDRFFAVRPEGSVSTLKIQRTERGDSAVYLCASSLYSGANVLTFGAGSRLTVL.

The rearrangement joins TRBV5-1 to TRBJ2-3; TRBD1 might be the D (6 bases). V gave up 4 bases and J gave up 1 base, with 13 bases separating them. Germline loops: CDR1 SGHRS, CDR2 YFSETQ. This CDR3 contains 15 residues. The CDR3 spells CASSPQGWGTDTQYF. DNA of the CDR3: TGCGCCAGCAGCCCACAGGGATGGGGCACAGATACGCAGTATTTT.

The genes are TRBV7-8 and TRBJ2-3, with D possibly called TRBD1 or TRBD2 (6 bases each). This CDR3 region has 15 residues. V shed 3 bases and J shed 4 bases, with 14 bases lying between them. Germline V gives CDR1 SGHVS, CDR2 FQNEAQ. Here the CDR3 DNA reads TGTGCCAGCAGCTTTTTGGGGGGCAGGGCAGATACGCAGTATTTT. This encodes CASSFLGGRADTQYF.

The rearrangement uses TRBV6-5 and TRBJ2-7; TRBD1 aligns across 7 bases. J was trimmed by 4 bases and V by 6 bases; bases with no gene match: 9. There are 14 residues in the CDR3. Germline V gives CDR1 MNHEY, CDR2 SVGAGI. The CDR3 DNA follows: TGTGCCAGCAGACAATCCCGGGACAGATACGAGCAGTACGTC. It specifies CASRQSRDRYEQYV.

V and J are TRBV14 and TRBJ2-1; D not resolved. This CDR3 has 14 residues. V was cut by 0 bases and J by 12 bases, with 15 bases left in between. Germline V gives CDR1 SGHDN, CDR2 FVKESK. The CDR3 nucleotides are TGTGCCAGCAGCCAAGATTTATTATCCGGCGGGCAGTTCTTC. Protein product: CASSQDLLSGGQFF.

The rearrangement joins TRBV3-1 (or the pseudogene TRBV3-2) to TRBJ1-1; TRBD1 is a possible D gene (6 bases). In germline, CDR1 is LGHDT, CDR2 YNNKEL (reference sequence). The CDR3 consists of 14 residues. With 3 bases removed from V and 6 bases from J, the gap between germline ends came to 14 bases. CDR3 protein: CASSQGAEGAEAFF. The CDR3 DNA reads TGTGCCAGCAGCCAGGGAGCCGAGGGGGCTGAAGCTTTCTTT.

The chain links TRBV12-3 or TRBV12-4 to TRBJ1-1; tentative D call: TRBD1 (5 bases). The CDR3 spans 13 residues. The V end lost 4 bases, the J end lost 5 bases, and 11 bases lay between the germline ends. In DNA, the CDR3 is TGTGCCAGCAGTTACAACCGGGGGACTGAAGCTTTCTTT. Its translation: CASSYNRGTEAFF.